The clone carrying this T cell receptor beta chain was picked up one time. Its antigen remains unidentified. As to treatment: roughly 18 received Ad26.COV2.S at low or high dose, single or two shots; about 5 received placebo; per-sample allocation not given. Samples came from day 63 after the first vaccine or placebo injection. TCRdb's table, derived via immunoSEQ multiplex PCR, lists solely in-frame clones and lacks some. Here the sample spans hundreds of thousands of clones, around nine tenths being singletons. These data are taken from a study of Ad26.COV2.S vaccination and SARS-CoV-2 variants. Study-wide results and caveats: Measures of TCR breadth and depth may have fallen short of total T cell responses.

Trimming stripped 5 bases from V and 4 bases from J, with 13 bases between. The germline CDR1 and CDR2 sequences are SGHTA and FQGTGA. The CDR3 is made up of 14 amino acids. The chain links TRBV7-3 to TRBJ2-3, with D possibly being TRBD2 (5 bases). The sequencing used peripheral blood, collected in a trial of Ad26.COV2.S vaccine versus placebo. The TCR originated in a person aged 18 to 65 who received the Ad26.COV2.S COVID-19 vaccine or a placebo. In nucleotides, the CDR3 is TGTGCCAGCAGCCCGAGGGAGTCCGCAGATACGCAGTATTTT. Translation gives CASSPRESADTQYF.